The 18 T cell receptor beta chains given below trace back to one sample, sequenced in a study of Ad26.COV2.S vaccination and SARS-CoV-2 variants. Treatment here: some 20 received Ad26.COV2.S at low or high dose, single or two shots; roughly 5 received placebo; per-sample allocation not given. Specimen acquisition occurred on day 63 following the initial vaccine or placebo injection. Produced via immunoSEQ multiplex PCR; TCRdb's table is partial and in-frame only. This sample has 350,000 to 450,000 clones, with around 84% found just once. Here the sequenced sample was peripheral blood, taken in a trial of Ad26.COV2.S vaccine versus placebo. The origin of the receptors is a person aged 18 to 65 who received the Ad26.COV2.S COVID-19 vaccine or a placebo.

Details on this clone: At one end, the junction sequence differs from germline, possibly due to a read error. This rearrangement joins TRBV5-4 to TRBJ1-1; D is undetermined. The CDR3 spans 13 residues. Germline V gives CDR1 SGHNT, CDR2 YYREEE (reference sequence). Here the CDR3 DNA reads TGTGCCAGCAGCTCCCAGACATCTTCTGAGGCTTTCTTT. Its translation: CASSSQTSSEAFF.

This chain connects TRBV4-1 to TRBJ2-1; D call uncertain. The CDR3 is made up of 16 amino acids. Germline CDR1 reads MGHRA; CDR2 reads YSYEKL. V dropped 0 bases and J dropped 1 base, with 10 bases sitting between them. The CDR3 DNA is TGCGCCAGCAGCCAAGATCGGGTCAGGTCCTACAATGAGCAGTTCTTC. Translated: CASSQDRVRSYNEQFF.

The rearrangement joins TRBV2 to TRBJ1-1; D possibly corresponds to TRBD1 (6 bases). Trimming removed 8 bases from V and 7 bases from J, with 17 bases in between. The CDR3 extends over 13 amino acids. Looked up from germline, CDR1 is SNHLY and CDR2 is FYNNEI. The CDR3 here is CASYRELGREAFF. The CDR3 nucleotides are TGTGCCAGCTACAGGGAACTAGGGCGTGAAGCTTTCTTT.

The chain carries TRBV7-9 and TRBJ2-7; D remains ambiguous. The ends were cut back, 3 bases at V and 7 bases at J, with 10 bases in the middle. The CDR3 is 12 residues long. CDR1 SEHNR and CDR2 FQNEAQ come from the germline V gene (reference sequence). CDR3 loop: CASSLSLGEQYF. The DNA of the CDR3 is TGTGCCAGCAGCTTGTCCTTGGGGGAGCAGTACTTC.

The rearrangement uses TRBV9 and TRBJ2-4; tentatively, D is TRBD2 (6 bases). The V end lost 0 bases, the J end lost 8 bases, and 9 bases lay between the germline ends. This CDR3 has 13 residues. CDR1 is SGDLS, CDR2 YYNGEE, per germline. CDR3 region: CASSVGSGDIQYF. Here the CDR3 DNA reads TGTGCCAGCAGCGTAGGGTCGGGGGACATTCAGTACTTC.

CDR3 coding DNA: TGCAGTGCTAGTGTCGGAGCCAAAGACGAGCAGTACTTC. This translates into CSASVGAKDEQYF. The chain has TRBV20-1 and TRBJ2-7; unclear D gene. CDR3 length: 13 residues. V dropped 3 bases and J dropped 5 bases, with 14 bases sitting between them. Germline CDR1 reads DFQATT; CDR2 reads SNEGSKA (reference sequence).

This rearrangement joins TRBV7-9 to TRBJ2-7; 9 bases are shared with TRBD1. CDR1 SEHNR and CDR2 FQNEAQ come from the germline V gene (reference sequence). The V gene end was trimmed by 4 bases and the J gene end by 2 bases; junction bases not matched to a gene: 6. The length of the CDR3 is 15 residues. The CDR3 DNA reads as TGTGCCAGCAGCTCCCCGGGACAGGGTCCCTACGAGCAGTACTTC. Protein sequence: CASSSPGQGPYEQYF.

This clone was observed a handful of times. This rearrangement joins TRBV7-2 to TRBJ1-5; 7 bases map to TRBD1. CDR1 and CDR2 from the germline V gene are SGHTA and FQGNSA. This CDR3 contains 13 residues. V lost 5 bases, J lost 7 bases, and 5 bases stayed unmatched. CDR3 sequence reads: CASSAQGEQPQHF. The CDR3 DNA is TGTGCCAGCAGCGCTCAGGGGGAACAGCCCCAGCATTTT. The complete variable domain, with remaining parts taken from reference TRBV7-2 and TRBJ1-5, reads GAGVSQSPSNKVTEKGKDVELRCDPISGHTALYWYRQSLGQGLEFLIYFQGNSAPDKSGLPSDRFSAERTGGSVSTLTIQRTQQEDSAVYLCASSAQGEQPQHFGDGTRLSIL.

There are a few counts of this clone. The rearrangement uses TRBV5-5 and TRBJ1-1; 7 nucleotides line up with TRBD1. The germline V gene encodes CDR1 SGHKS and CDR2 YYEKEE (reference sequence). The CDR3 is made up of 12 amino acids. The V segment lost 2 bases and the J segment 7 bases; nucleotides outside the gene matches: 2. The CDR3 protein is CASSFGTVEAFF. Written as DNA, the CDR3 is TGTGCCAGCAGCTTCGGGACAGTTGAAGCTTTCTTT.

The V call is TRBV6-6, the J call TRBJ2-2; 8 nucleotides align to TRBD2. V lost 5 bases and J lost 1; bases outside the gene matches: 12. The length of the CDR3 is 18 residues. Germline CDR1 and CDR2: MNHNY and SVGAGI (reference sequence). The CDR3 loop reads CASSPLSSAGGNTGELFF. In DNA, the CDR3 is TGTGCCAGCAGTCCCCTTTCGTCGGCGGGAGGGAACACCGGGGAGCTGTTTTTT.

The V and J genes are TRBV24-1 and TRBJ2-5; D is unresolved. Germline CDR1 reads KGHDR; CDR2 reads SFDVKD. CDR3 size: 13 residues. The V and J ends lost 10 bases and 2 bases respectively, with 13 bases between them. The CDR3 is CATLQNTQETQYF. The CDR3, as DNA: TGTGCCACGCTCCAGAACACGCAAGAGACCCAGTACTTC.

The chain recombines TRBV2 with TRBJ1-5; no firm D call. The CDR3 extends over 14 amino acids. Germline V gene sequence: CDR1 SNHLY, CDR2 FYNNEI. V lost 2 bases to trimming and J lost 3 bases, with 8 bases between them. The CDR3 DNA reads TGTGCCAGCAGTGAAATGGCGTACAATCAGCCCCAGCATTTT. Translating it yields CASSEMAYNQPQHF. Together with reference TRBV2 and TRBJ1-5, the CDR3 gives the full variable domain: EPEVTQTPSHQVTQMGQEVILRCVPISNHLYFYWYRQILGQKVEFLVSFYNNEISEKSEIFDDQFSVERPDGSNFTLKIRSTKLEDSAMYFCASSEMAYNQPQHFGDGTRLSIL.

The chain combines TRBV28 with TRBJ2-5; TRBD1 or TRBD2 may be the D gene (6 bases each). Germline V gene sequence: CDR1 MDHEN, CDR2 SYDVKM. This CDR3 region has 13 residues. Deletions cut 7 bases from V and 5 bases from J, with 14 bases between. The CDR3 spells CASNRGRGETQYF. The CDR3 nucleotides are TGTGCCAGCAATCGGGGGCGTGGGGAGACCCAGTACTTC.

CDR3 DNA: TGCAGCGTTGGGAGGTCGGGAGGAGGAGAGACCCAGTACTTC. As protein: CSVGRSGGGETQYF. V is TRBV29-1 and J is TRBJ2-5; 7 nucleotides agree with TRBD2. The CDR3 contains 14 residues. V was clipped by 4 bases and J by 4 bases; unmatched bases: 9. The germline gives CDR1 SQVTM, CDR2 ANQGSEA.

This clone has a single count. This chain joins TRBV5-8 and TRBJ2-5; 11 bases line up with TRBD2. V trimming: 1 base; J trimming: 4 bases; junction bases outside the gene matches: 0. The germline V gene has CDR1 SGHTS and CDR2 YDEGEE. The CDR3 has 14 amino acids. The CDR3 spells CASSLLAGGETQYF. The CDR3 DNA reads TGTGCCAGCAGCTTGCTAGCGGGGGGAGAGACCCAGTACTTC.

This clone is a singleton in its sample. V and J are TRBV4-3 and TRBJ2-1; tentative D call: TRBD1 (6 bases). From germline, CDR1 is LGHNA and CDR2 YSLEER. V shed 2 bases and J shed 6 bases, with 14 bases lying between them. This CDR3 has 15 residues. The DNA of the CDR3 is TGCGCCAGCAGCCAAAGGGGGTTACTGGGCAATGAGCAGTTCTTC. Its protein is CASSQRGLLGNEQFF.

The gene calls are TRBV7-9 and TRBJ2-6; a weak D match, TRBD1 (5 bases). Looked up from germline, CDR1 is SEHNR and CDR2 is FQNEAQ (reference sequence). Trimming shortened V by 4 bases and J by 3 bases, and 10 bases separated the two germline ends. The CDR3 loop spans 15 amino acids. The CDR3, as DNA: TGTGCCAGCAGCTCAGGGTTAGATGGGGCCAACGTCCTGACTTTC. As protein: CASSSGLDGANVLTF.

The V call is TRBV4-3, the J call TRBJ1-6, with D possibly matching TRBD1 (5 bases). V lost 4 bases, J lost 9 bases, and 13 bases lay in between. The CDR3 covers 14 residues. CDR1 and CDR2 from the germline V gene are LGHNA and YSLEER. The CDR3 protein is CASSPAGLGSPLHF. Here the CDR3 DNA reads TGCGCCAGCAGCCCCGCAGGGCTGGGTTCACCCCTCCACTTT.